The TCR beta chain under discussion was sequenced for a study of T cell responses to AZD1222 COVID-19 vaccine. Overall study: Recipients boosted at about 4 weeks or about 12 weeks are pooled.

The CDR3 runs to 14 residues. The germline V gene encodes CDR1 SGDLS and CDR2 YYNGEE. V was clipped by 5 bases and J by 5 bases, with 17 bases between them. This clone was found a few times. Its target is not known. The study's findings and limits: Vaccine-associated CD4 TCRs ranged over spike, dominating at 160-218 and 743-854. Nearly half of spike-specific TCRs reportedly target variant regions that are unmutated in the B.1.351 and B.1.1.7 variants. Donors were largely white British and mainly female; clonal diversity was possibly underestimated.

Here immunoSEQ multiplex PCR was the method, and the copy in TCRdb shows in-frame clones only, minus some. Here the sample spans 130,000 or so clones, over 90% being singletons. The chain couples TRBV9 to TRBJ2-7; TRBD1 might be the D (6 bases). The sample was peripheral blood, taken on day 0 of AZD1222 vaccination. This TCR was sampled from an adult in good health. For the CDR3, the DNA is TGTGCCAGCAGTCGTACGGGACACTTGGACGAGCAGTACTTC. This encodes CASSRTGHLDEQYF.